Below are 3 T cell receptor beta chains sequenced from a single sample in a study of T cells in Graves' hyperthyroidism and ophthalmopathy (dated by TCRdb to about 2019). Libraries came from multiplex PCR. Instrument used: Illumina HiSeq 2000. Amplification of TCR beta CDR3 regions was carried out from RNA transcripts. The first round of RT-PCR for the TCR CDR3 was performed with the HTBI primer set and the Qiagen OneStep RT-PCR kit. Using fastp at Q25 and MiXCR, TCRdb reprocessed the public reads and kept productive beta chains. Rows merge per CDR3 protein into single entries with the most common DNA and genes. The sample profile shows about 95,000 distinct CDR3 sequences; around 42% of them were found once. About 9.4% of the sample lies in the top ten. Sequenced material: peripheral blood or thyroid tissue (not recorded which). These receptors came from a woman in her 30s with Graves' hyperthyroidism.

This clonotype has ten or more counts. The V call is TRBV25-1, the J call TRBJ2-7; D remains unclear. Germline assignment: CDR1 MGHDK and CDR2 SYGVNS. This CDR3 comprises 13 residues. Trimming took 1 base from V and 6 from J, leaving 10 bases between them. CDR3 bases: TGTGCCAGCAGTGAATCCTTTAAAGGCGAGCAGTACTTC. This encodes CASSESFKGEQYF.

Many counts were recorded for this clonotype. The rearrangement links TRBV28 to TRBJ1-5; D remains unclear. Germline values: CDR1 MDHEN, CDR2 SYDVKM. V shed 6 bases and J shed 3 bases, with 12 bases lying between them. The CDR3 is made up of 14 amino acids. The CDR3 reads CASSPLSPNQPQHF. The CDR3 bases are TGTGCCAGCAGCCCCTTGTCACCCAATCAGCCCCAGCATTTT.

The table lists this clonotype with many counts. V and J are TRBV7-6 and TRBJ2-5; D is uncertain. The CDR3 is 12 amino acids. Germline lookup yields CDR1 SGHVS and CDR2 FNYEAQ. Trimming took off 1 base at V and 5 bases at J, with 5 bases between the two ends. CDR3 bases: TGTGCCAGCAGCTTAGGGTCGGAGACCCAGTACTTC. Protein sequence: CASSLGSETQYF.